The 25 T cell receptor beta chains below all came from one sample that was sequenced in a study of cytomegalovirus exposure and HLA in healthy donors. Repertoires were generated with immunoSEQ multiplex PCR, while TCRdb's copy carries only in-frame clones and drops some. The sample carries tens of thousands of clones, approximately 96% recorded once. The material sequenced was PBMCs. The receptors stem from a man aged 18 to 30 in good health and CMV-seronegative.

This clone appeared a few times. The CDR3 sequence is CASSPKPEGGQPQHF. The CDR3 nucleotides are TGTGCCAGCAGCCCCAAACCGGAGGGAGGGCAGCCCCAGCATTTT. The gene calls are TRBV4-2 and TRBJ1-5; D remains ambiguous. V was pared by 4 bases and J by 7 bases, with 17 bases between. Germline loops: CDR1 LGHNA, CDR2 YNFKEQ. The CDR3 runs to 15 residues.

The CDR3 region is CASTPGSGIQETQYF. In DNA, the CDR3 is TGTGCCAGCACGCCAGGAAGCGGGATTCAAGAGACCCAGTACTTC. J is TRBJ2-5 and V is TRBV6-5, with 7 bases aligning to TRBD2. The germline V gene has CDR1 MNHEY and CDR2 SVGAGI. This CDR3 has 15 residues. V was clipped by 7 bases and J by 2 bases; unmatched bases: 10.

The chain couples TRBV7-9 to TRBJ2-5; 7 bases fit TRBD1. The CDR3 is 15 residues long. Trimming cost V 5 bases and J 2 bases; bases outside gene matches: 8. Germline values: CDR1 SEHNR, CDR2 FQNEAQ (reference sequence). The CDR3 region has the DNA TGTGCCAGCAGCCGCCGACAGGGTTCGCAAGAGACCCAGTACTTC. Residues: CASSRRQGSQETQYF.

This clone appeared a single time. A junction end diverges from the germline sequence, so it may reflect a read error. The J gene is TRBJ2-7, the V gene TRBV13; 8 nucleotides line up with TRBD1. Germline assignment: CDR1 PRHDT and CDR2 FYEKMQ (reference sequence). The CDR3 is 15 amino acids. Here the CDR3 DNA reads TGTGCCAGCAGCCCCAGGGGGCGACCCTCCTACGAGCAGTACTTT. It codes for CASSPRGRPSYEQYF.

The chain couples TRBV11-2 to TRBJ1-1, with TRBD1 matching 7 bases. CDR1 is SGHAT and CDR2 is FQNNGV in the germline V gene. The junction had 10 bases not matched to a gene; V was cut back by 5 bases and J by 4 bases. The CDR3 is made up of 15 amino acids. The CDR3 loop is CASSATGDQSTEAFF. CDR3 DNA sequence: TGTGCCAGCAGCGCCACAGGGGATCAAAGCACTGAAGCTTTCTTT.

The chain is built from TRBV11-2 and TRBJ2-7; weak D call: TRBD2 (5 bases). Germline lookup yields CDR1 SGHAT and CDR2 FQNNGV. V lost 1 base, J lost 2 bases, and 15 bases lay in between. This CDR3 region has 16 residues. Here the CDR3 DNA reads TGTGCCAGCAGCTTAGCCCTCTCCGGGGAACCCTACGAGCAGTACTTC. It yields the protein CASSLALSGEPYEQYF.

The chain is built from TRBV19 and TRBJ2-1; 12 bases fit TRBD2. Germline V gives CDR1 LNHDA, CDR2 SQIVND (reference sequence). CDR3 length equals 15 residues. The ends lost 8 bases at V and 7 bases at J; junction bases unmatched: 9. The CDR3 spells CASSLAGGPINEQFF. In DNA form, the CDR3 reads TGTGCCAGTTCTCTAGCGGGAGGGCCTATAAATGAGCAGTTCTTC.

The chain links TRBV7-9 to TRBJ2-7, with a tentative D call TRBD1 (6 bases). Germline loops: CDR1 SEHNR, CDR2 FQNEAQ (reference sequence). Trimming took off 7 bases at V and 0 bases at J, with 13 bases between the two ends. There are 14 residues in the CDR3. The CDR3 DNA reads TGTGCCAGCACCCCGGACAGCCTCTCCTACGAGCAGTACTTC. It codes for CASTPDSLSYEQYF. Full variable domain (missing parts from reference TRBV7-9 and TRBJ2-7): DTGVSQNPRHKITKRGQNVTFRCDPISEHNRLYWYRQTLGQGPEFLTYFQNEAQLEKSRLLSDRFSAERPKGSFSTLEIQRTEQGDSAMYLCASTPDSLSYEQYFGPGTRLTVT.

This clone appeared once. V and J are TRBV5-8 and TRBJ1-5; tentatively, D is TRBD1 (5 bases). Germline loops: CDR1 SGHTS, CDR2 YDEGEE. The CDR3 runs 17 residues. V was pared by 0 bases and J by 4 bases, with 17 bases between. The CDR3 nucleotides are TGTGCCAGCAGCTTGGGGAGTTTTGGCAGGGTTAATCAGCCCCAGCATTTT. Translation: CASSLGSFGRVNQPQHF.

The rearrangement uses TRBV2 and TRBJ2-2, with D possibly being TRBD1 (5 bases). Trimming shortened V by 3 bases and J by 1 base, and 6 bases separated the two germline ends. The CDR3 consists of 14 residues. Germline V gene lookup returns CDR1 SNHLY and CDR2 FYNNEI. The DNA of the CDR3 is TGTGCCAGCAGTGACAGGGTGAACACCGGGGAGCTGTTTTTT. Translating gives CASSDRVNTGELFF.

The chain links TRBV10-3 to TRBJ2-1, with TRBD2 as a possible D gene (5 bases). The V end lost 6 bases, the J end lost 5 bases, and 17 bases lay between the germline ends. The germline V gene has CDR1 ENHRY and CDR2 SYGVKD. This CDR3 contains 15 residues. The CDR3 DNA is TGTGCCATCAGCCCTGAGGGTTGGCGGAACAATGAGCAGTTCTTC. This gives the protein CAISPEGWRNNEQFF.

This chain uses TRBV2 with TRBJ1-4, with D maybe TRBD1 (5 bases). This CDR3 is 12 amino acids long. The V end lost 6 bases, the J end lost 8 bases, and 10 bases lay between the germline ends. Germline lookup yields CDR1 SNHLY and CDR2 FYNNEI. The CDR3 reads CASRGQYEKLFF. CDR3 DNA: TGTGCCAGCAGAGGACAATACGAAAAACTGTTTTTT.

This chain uses TRBV4-1 with TRBJ2-3; TRBD2 is a possible D gene (6 bases). The length of the CDR3 is 17 residues. The germline CDR1 and CDR2 sequences are MGHRA and YSYEKL. Trimming left V 1 base short and J 10 bases short, with 24 bases between. CDR3 coding DNA: TGCGCCAGCAGCCAAGTCGGGGGACCCCCGGGACCCGTTCCGCAGTATTTT. Its translation is CASSQVGGPPGPVPQYF.

V gene TRBV6-1 combines with J gene TRBJ1-1; D remains ambiguous. The CDR3 contains 12 residues. Germline-derived CDR1 and CDR2 are MNHNS and SASEGT. Deletions cut 6 bases from V and 5 bases from J, with 10 bases between. The CDR3 DNA is TGTGCCAGCAGCTCCCTGAGGACTGAAGCTTTCTTT. It encodes CASSSLRTEAFF.

The gene calls are TRBV19 and TRBJ2-7; D gene ambiguous. Germline CDR1 LNHDA, CDR2 SQIVND (reference sequence). Trimming left V 0 bases short and J 6 bases short, with 9 bases between. This CDR3 contains 13 residues. CDR3 loop: CASSIDPVREQYF. The CDR3, as DNA: TGTGCCAGTAGTATAGACCCAGTTCGCGAGCAGTACTTC. Full variable domain (missing parts from reference TRBV19 and TRBJ2-7): DGGITQSPKYLFRKEGQNVTLSCEQNLNHDAMYWYRQDPGQGLRLIYYSQIVNDFQKGDIAEGYSVSREKKESFPLTVTSAQKNPTAFYLCASSIDPVREQYFGPGTRLTVT.

This CDR3 is CASWSGRFVSGVQGYGYTF. For the CDR3, the DNA is TGTGCCAGTTGGTCTGGGAGGTTCGTTTCGGGGGTTCAAGGCTATGGCTACACCTTC. The chain combines TRBV19 with TRBJ1-2, with D possibly matching TRBD1 (5 bases). Trimming stripped 8 bases from V and 4 bases from J, with 32 bases between. This CDR3 is 19 amino acids long. CDR1 is LNHDA, CDR2 SQIVND, per germline (reference sequence).

The rearrangement uses TRBV5-1 and TRBJ2-5; the match to TRBD1 covers 9 bases. Germline loops: CDR1 SGHRS, CDR2 YFSETQ. V dropped 4 bases and J dropped 2; count of bases not matched to a gene: 9. The CDR3 extends over 16 amino acids. CDR3: CASSTPPTGGQETQYF. CDR3 in DNA: TGCGCCAGCAGCACCCCTCCGACAGGGGGACAAGAGACCCAGTACTTC.

The V and J genes are TRBV18 and TRBJ1-5; TRBD1 is a possible D gene (5 bases). Trimming pared 6 bases from V and 0 bases from J, leaving 12 bases between. The germline CDR1 and CDR2 sequences are KGHSH and LQKENI. CDR3 length: 15 amino acids. The CDR3 region has the DNA TGTGCCAGCTCGCGACAGACAAATAGCAATCAGCCCCAGCATTTT. The encoded protein is CASSRQTNSNQPQHF. Full variable domain (rest looked up from reference TRBV18 and TRBJ1-5): NAGVMQNPRHLVRRRGQEARLRCSPMKGHSHVYWYRQLPEEGLKFMVYLQKENIIDESGMPKERFSAEFPKEGPSILRIQQVVRGDSAAYFCASSRQTNSNQPQHFGDGTRLSIL.

The rearrangement uses TRBV11-2 and TRBJ2-1, with 7 bases lining up with TRBD2. This CDR3 comprises 15 residues. Germline CDR1 reads SGHAT; CDR2 reads FQNNGV. The J segment lost 7 bases and the V segment lost 5 bases, leaving 11 bases of the junction unmatched. CDR3 residues: CASSTGTTIANEQFF. As DNA, the CDR3 is TGTGCCAGCAGCACCGGGACTACAATCGCGAATGAGCAGTTCTTC. Supplemented by reference TRBV11-2 and TRBJ2-1, the full variable domain reads EAGVAQSPRYKIIEKRQSVAFWCNPISGHATLYWYQQILGQGPKLLIQFQNNGVVDDSQLPKDRFSAERLKGVDSTLKIQPAKLEDSAVYLCASSTGTTIANEQFFGPGTRLTVL.

The rearrangement joins TRBV5-1 to TRBJ2-1; TRBD1 is a possible D gene (6 bases). V was pared by 0 bases and J by 7 bases, with 11 bases between. Per the germline V gene, CDR1 is SGHRS and CDR2 is YFSETQ. This CDR3 region has 14 residues. The CDR3 loop is CASSLAKGENEQFF. The CDR3 DNA follows: TGCGCCAGCAGCTTGGCCAAGGGGGAGAATGAGCAGTTCTTC.

This rearrangement joins TRBV4-1 to TRBJ2-1; 10 bases match TRBD2. Trimming took 5 bases from V and 8 from J; bases not matched to a gene: 18. CDR3 length equals 18 residues. CDR1 MGHRA and CDR2 YSYEKL come from the germline V gene. Written as DNA, the CDR3 is TGCGCCAGCAGCGCCCGCGGAGGACTAGCGGTAGGGGGGCATGAGCAGTTCTTC. Translated: CASSARGGLAVGGHEQFF.

This clone was observed a few times. This rearrangement joins TRBV4-1 to TRBJ1-4; D remains ambiguous. Germline V lookup: CDR1 MGHRA, CDR2 YSYEKL. The length of the CDR3 is 17 residues. Trimming pared 8 bases from V and 0 bases from J, leaving 19 bases between. CDR3 in amino acids: CASGRGGIITTNEKLFF. The CDR3 nucleotides are TGCGCCAGCGGCCGTGGCGGCATAATAACAACTAATGAAAAACTGTTTTTT.

The chain recombines TRBV7-8 with TRBJ1-1; D is unclear. In germline, CDR1 is SGHVS, CDR2 FQNEAQ. CDR3 size: 13 residues. Trimming cost V 3 bases and J 4 bases, with 9 bases left between them. This chain's CDR3 is CASSLGTSTEAFF. CDR3 nucleotide sequence: TGTGCCAGCAGCTTGGGCACGAGCACTGAAGCTTTCTTT.

The chain employs TRBV28 and TRBJ2-1, with 9 bases fitting TRBD1. Germline values: CDR1 MDHEN, CDR2 SYDVKM. J lost 5 bases, V lost 4 bases, and 6 bases had no gene match. The length of the CDR3 is 15 residues. The CDR3 DNA reads TGTGCCAGCAGTTATACGGGACAGGGAAACAATGAGCAGTTCTTC. Residues: CASSYTGQGNNEQFF.

This chain uses TRBV7-6 with TRBJ2-5, with 7 positions matching TRBD2. The CDR3 runs 14 residues. Per germline, CDR1 SGHVS and CDR2 FNYEAQ. V trimming: 5 bases; J trimming: 0 bases; junction bases outside the gene matches: 3. The CDR3 loop is CASSPTSNQETQYF. The CDR3 DNA is TGTGCCAGCAGCCCGACTAGCAACCAAGAGACCCAGTACTTC.